This T cell receptor beta chain was profiled in a study of CD8 T cells in Susac syndrome. In this sample, this clonotype turned up once. CDR3 size: 12 residues. Germline loops: CDR1 SEHNR, CDR2 FQNEAQ (reference sequence). The V and J ends lost 4 bases and 3 bases respectively, with 6 bases between them. RNA, at about 0.45 to 1 ug, was reverse transcribed with random hexamers. TCRdb ran MiXCR on the immunoSEQ multiplex PCR reads and lists one entry per CDR3 protein. The profile covers 150,000 or so distinct CDR3 sequences, with around 90% appearing a single time and around 0.087% taken by the ten largest.

The sequence was collected from a human donor in good health. Material for sequencing was CD4+ T cells from PBMCs. The chain uses TRBV7-9 and TRBJ1-2, with D uncertain. CDR3 loop: CASSSEDYGYTF. The CDR3 DNA is TGTGCCAGCAGCTCCGAGGACTATGGCTACACCTTC. The whole variable domain, filled in from reference TRBV7-9 and TRBJ1-2, reads DTGVSQNPRHKITKRGQNVTFRCDPISEHNRLYWYRQTLGQGPEFLTYFQNEAQLEKSRLLSDRFSAERPKGSFSTLEIQRTEQGDSAMYLCASSSEDYGYTFGSGTRLTVV.